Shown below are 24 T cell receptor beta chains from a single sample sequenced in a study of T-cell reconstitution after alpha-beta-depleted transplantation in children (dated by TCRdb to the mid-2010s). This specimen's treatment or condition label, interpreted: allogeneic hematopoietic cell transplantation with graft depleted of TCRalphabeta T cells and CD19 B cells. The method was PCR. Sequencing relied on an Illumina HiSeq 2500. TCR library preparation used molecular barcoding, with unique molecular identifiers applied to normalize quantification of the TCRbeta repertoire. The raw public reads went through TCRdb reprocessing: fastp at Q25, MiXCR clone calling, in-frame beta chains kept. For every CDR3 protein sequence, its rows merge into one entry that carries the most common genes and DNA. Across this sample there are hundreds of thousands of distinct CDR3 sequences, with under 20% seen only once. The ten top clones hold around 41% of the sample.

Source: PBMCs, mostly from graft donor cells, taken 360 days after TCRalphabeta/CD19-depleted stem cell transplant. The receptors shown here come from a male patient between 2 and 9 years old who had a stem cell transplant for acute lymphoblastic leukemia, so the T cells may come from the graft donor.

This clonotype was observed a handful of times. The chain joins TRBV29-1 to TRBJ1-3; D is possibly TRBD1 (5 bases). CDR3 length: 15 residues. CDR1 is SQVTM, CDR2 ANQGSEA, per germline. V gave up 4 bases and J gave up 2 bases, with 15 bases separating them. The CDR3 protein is CSVALLGVPGNTIYF. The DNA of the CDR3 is TGCAGCGTTGCACTCCTAGGGGTGCCTGGAAACACCATATATTTT.

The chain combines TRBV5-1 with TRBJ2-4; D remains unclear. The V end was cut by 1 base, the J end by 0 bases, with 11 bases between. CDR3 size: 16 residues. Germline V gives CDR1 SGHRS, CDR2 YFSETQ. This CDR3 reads CASSLKGLGAKNIQYF. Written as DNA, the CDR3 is TGCGCCAGCAGCTTGAAGGGTTTGGGAGCCAAAAACATTCAGTACTTC. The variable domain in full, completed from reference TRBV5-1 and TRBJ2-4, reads KAGVTQTPRYLIKTRGQQVTLSCSPISGHRSVSWYQQTPGQGLQFLFEYFSETQRNKGNFPGRFSGRQFSNSRSEMNVSTLELGDSALYLCASSLKGLGAKNIQYFGAGTRLSVL.

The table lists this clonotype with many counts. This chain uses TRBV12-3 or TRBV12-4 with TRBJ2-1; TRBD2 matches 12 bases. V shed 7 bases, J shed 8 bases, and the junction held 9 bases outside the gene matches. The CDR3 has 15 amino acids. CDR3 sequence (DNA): TGTGCCAGCACTTTCCCGACTAGCGGGAGTGATGAGCAGTTCTTC. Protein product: CASTFPTSGSDEQFF.

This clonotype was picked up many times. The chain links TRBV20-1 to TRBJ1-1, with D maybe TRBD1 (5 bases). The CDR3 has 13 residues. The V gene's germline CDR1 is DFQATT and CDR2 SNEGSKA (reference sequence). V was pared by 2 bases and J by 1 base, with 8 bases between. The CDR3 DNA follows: TGCAGTGCTAGACACAGGAAGAACACTGAAGCTTTCTTT. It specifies CSARHRKNTEAFF.

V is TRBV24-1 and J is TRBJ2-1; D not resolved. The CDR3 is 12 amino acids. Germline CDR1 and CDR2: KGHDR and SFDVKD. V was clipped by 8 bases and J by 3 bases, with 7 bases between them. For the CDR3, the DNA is TGTGCCACCAATTCCCACTACAATGAGCAGTTCTTC. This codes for CATNSHYNEQFF.

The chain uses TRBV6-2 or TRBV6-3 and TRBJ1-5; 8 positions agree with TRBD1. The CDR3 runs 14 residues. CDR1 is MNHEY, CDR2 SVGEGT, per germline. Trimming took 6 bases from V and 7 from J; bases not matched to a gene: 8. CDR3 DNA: TGTGCCAGCAGACCCAGGGGGCCAGGGCAGCCCCAGCATTTT. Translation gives CASRPRGPGQPQHF.

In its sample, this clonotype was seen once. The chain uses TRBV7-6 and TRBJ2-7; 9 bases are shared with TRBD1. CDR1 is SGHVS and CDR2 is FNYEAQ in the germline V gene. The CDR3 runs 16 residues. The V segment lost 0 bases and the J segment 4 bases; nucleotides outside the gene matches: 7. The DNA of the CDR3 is TGTGCCAGCAGCTTAGCGGGGGGACAGGGAGGATACGAGCAGTACTTC. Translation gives CASSLAGGQGGYEQYF. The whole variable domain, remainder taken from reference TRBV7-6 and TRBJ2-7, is GAGVSQSPRYKVTKRGQDVALRCDPISGHVSLYWYRQALGQGPEFLTYFNYEAQQDKSGLPNDRFSAERPEGSISTLTIQRTEQRDSAMYRCASSLAGGQGGYEQYFGPGTRLTVT.

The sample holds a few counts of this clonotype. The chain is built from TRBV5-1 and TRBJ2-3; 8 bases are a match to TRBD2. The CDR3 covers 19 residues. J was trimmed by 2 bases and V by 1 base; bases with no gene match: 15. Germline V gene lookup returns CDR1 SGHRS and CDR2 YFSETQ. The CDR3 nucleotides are TGCGCCAGCAGCTTGAACGGGAGGGCCGGGTCGGACCACACAGATACGCAGTATTTT. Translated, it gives CASSLNGRAGSDHTDTQYF.

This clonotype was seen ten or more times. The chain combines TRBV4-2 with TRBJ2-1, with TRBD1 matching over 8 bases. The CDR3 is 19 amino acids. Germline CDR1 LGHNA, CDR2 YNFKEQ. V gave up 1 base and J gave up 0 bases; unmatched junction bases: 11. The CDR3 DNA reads TGTGCCAGCAGCCAAGTGTCAGGGGGCGGAATTAGCTCCTACAATGAGCAGTTCTTC. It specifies CASSQVSGGGISSYNEQFF.

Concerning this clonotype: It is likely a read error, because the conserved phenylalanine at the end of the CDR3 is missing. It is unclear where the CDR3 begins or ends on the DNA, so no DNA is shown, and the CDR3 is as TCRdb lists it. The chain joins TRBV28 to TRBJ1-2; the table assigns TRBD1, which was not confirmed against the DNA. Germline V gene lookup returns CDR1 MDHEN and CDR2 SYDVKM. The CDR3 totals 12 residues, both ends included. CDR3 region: CASRVPGPSGTV.

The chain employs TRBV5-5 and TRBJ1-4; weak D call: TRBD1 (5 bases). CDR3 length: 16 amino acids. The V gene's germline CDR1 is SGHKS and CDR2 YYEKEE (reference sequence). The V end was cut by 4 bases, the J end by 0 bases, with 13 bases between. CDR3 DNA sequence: TGTGCCAGCAGCCCAGGGTTAAGTACAACTAATGAAAAACTGTTTTTT. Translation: CASSPGLSTTNEKLFF.

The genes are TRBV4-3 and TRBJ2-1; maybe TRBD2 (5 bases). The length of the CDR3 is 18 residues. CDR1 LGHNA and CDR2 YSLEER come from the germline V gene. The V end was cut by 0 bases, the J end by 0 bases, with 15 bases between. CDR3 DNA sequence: TGCGCCAGCAGCCAAGATCCCAGAGCGGCCGTCTCCTACAATGAGCAGTTCTTC. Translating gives CASSQDPRAAVSYNEQFF.

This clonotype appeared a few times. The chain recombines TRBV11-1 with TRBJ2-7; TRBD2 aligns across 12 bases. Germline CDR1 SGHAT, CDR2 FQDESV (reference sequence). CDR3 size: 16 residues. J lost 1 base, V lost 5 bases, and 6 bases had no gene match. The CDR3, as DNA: TGTGCCAGCAGCCCCCGGACTAGCGGGGTTTCCTACGAGCAGTACTTC. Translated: CASSPRTSGVSYEQYF.

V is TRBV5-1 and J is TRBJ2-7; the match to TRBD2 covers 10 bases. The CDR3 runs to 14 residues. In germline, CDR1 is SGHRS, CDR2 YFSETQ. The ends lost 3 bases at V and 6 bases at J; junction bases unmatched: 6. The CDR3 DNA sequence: TGCGCCAGCAGCTCCGGGACTAGCGAACGCGAGCAGTACTTC. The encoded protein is CASSSGTSEREQYF.

The CDR3 coding sequence is TGCGCCAGCAGCCGACCGGGACGTCACAATCAGCCCCAGCATTTT. Translated: CASSRPGRHNQPQHF. The chain recombines TRBV4-1 with TRBJ1-5, with D tentatively TRBD1 (5 bases). Germline values: CDR1 MGHRA, CDR2 YSYEKL. The V and J ends lost 4 bases and 3 bases respectively, with 13 bases between them. CDR3 size: 15 residues.

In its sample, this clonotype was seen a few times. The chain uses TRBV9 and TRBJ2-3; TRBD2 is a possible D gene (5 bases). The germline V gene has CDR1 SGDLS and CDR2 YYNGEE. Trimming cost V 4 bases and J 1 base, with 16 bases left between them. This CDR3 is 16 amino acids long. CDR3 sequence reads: CASSYVEGEGTDTQYF. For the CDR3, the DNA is TGTGCCAGCAGCTACGTTGAGGGCGAAGGCACAGATACGCAGTATTTT.

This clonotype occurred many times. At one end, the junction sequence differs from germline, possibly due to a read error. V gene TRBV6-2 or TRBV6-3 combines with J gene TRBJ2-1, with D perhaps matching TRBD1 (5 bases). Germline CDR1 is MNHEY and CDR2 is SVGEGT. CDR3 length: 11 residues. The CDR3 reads CASSQGNEQFF. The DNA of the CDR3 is TGCGCCAGCAGCCAGGGAAATGAGCAGTTCTTC.

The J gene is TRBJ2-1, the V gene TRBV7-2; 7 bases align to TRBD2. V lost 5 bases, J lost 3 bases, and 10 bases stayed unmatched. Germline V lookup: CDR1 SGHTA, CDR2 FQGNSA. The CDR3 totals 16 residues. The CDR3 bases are TGTGCCAGCAGCCTCCGGAGCGGGATTGGCTACAATGAGCAGTTCTTC. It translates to CASSLRSGIGYNEQFF.

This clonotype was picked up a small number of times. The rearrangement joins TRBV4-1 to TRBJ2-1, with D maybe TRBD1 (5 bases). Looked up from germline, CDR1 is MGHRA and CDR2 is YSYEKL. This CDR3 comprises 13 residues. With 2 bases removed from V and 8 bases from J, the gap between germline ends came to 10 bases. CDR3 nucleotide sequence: TGCGCCAGCAGCCAATTAGGGGTTGATGAGCAGTTCTTC. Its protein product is CASSQLGVDEQFF.

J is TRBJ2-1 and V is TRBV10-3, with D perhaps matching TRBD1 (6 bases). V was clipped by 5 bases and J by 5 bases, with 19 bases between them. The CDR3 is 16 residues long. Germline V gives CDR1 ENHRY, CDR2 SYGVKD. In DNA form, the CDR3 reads TGTGCCATCAGTAAACCTTCCGGGACATCTAACAATGAGCAGTTCTTC. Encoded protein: CAISKPSGTSNNEQFF.

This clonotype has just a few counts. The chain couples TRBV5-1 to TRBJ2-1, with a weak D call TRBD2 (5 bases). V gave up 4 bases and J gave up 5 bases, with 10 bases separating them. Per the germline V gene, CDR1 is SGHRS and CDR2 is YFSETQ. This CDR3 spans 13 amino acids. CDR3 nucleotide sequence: TGCGCCAGCAGCGTTCGGGGAAACAATGAGCAGTTCTTC. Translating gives CASSVRGNNEQFF.

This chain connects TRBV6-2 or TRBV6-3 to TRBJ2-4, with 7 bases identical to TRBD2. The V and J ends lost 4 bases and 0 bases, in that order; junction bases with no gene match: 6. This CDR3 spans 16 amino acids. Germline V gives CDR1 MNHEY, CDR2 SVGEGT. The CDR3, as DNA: TGTGCCAGCAGTTTCGGACTAGACCTAGCCAAAAACATTCAGTACTTC. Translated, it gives CASSFGLDLAKNIQYF.

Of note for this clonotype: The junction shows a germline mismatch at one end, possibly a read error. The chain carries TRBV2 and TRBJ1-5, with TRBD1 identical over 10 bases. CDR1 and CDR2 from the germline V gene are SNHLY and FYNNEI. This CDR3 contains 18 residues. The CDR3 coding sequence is TGTGCCTGCAGTCCTGACAGGGGGCTGATTCTGAGCAATCAGCCCCAGCATTTT. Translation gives CACSPDRGLILSNQPQHF.

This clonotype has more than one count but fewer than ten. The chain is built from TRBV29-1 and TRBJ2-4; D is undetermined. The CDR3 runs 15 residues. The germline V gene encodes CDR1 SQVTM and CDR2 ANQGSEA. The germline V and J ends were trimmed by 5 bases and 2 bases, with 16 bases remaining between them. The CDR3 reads CSVRPRLDPKNIQYF. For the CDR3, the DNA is TGCAGCGTTCGCCCCAGGCTCGACCCCAAAAACATTCAGTACTTC.